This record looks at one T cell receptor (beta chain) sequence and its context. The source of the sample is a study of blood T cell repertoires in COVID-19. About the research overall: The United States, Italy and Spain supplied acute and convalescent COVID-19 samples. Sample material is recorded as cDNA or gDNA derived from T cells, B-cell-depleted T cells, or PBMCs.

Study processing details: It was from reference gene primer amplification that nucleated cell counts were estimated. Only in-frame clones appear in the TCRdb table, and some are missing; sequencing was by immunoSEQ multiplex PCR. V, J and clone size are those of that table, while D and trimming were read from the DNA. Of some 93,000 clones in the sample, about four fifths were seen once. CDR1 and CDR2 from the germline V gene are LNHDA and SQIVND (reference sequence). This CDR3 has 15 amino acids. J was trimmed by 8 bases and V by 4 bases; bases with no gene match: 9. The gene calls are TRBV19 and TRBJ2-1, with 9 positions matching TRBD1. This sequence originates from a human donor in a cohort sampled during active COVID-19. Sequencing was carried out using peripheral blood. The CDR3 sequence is CASSTQDRGGYEQFF. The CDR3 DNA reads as TGTGCCAGTAGTACTCAGGACAGGGGAGGCTATGAGCAGTTCTTC.